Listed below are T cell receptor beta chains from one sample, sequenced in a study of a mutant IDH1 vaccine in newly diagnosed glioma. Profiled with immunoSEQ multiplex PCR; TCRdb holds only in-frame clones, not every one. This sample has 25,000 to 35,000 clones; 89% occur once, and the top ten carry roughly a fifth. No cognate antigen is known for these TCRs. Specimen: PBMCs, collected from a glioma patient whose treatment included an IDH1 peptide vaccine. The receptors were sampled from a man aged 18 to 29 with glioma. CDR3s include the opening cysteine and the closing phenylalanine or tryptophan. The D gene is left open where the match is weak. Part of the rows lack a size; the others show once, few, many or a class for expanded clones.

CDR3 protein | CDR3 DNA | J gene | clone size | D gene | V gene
CASKSGPSYEQYF | TGTGCCAGCAAATCCGGGCCCTCCTACGAGCAGTACTTC | TRBJ2-7 | NA | NA | TRBV2
CSTSGGLAPETQYF | TGCAGCACAAGTGGAGGACTAGCGCCGGAGACCCAGTACTTC | TRBJ2-5 | once | TRBD2 | TRBV29-1
CSVEGAWEETQYF | TGCAGCGTTGAGGGGGCTTGGGAAGAGACCCAGTACTTC | TRBJ2-5 | NA | NA | TRBV29-1
CASSFVGSYEQYF | TGTGCCAGCAGCTTCGTGGGGTCCTACGAGCAGTACTTC | TRBJ2-7 | NA | NA | TRBV7-9
CASSHGGTSGTDTQYF | TGCGCCAGCAGCCATGGCGGGACTAGCGGCACAGATACGCAGTATTTT | TRBJ2-3 | NA | TRBD2 | TRBV4-3
CASSLEGPTGELFF | TGTGCCAGCAGCTTGGAGGGGCCCACCGGGGAGCTGTTTTTT | TRBJ2-2 | NA | NA | TRBV5-6
CASSVHGAGTGELFF | TGCGCCAGCAGTGTACACGGGGCTGGCACCGGGGAGCTGTTTTTT | TRBJ2-2 | NA | NA | TRBV10-1
CSSRDRGMKREYF | TGCAGCAGCCGGGACAGGGGGATGAAGAGGGAGTACTTC | TRBJ2-7 | NA | TRBD1 | TRBV29-1
CASSSRDLGEQFF | TGTGCCAGCAGCTCCCGCGATCTCGGAGAGCAGTTCTTC | TRBJ2-1 | few | NA | TRBV5-5
CATSRAGANYGYTF | TGTGCCACCAGCAGAGCGGGGGCTAACTATGGCTACACCTTC | TRBJ1-2 | NA | NA | TRBV15
CASSLRGLETQYF | TGTGCCAGCAGTTTGAGGGGGTTGGAGACCCAGTACTTC | TRBJ2-5 | NA | NA | TRBV27
CASSLSQERSTDTQYF | TGTGCCAGCAGCTTATCACAAGAGCGAAGCACAGATACGCAGTATTTT | TRBJ2-3 | NA | NA | TRBV7-2
CASSLGGTSGNYNEQFF | TGCGCCAGCAGCTTGGGGGGGACTAGCGGAAATTACAATGAGCAGTTCTTC | TRBJ2-1 | once | TRBD2 | TRBV5-1
CAWETGTSYEQYF | TGTGCCTGGGAGACAGGGACCTCCTACGAGCAGTACTTC | TRBJ2-7 | NA | TRBD1 | TRBV30
CASSQDSGAYEQYF | TGCGCCAGCAGCCAAGACTCGGGAGCCTACGAGCAGTACTTC | TRBJ2-7 | few | NA | TRBV4-1
CASSRRRDGPYEQYF | TGTGCCAGCAGTCGACGCCGGGACGGTCCCTACGAGCAGTACTTC | TRBJ2-7 | NA | NA | TRBV6-5
CASSSWGGSGANVLTF | TGTGCCAGCAGCTCGTGGGGGGGATCTGGGGCCAACGTCCTGACTTTC | TRBJ2-6 | NA | TRBD2 | TRBV7-2
CSVGLRLIPGGYTF | TGCAGCGTTGGTCTAAGACTCATCCCGGGCGGCTACACCTTC | TRBJ1-2 | once | NA | TRBV29-1
CASSEEGRWATQYF | TGTGCCAGCAGTGAGGAGGGGAGGTGGGCGACCCAGTACTTC | TRBJ2-5 | NA | NA | TRBV25-1
CASSFYSNQPQHF | TGTGCCAGCAGTTTCTATAGCAATCAGCCCCAGCATTTT | TRBJ1-5 | NA | NA | TRBV6-5
CASGKTAEPFYEQYF | TGTGCCAGCGGGAAGACTGCAGAACCGTTCTACGAGCAGTACTTC | TRBJ2-7 | NA | NA | TRBV27